Below, 7 T cell receptor beta chains from the same sample are listed, as sequenced in a study of blood T cell repertoires in COVID-19. Profiling relied on immunoSEQ multiplex PCR, and the TCRdb table lists in-frame clones only, not all of them. This sample carries roughly 180,000 clones, around 86% of them seen once, and the ten largest clones take around 8.6%. The sequenced sample was PBMCs or T cells enriched from blood (not recorded which). Receptors were obtained from a woman between 25 and 40 years old who had recovered from COVID-19.

In the case of this clone: The sample carries other DNA sequences with the same CDR3. The chain links TRBV28 to TRBJ1-2; D is undetermined. The CDR3 contains 13 residues. The germline gives CDR1 MDHEN, CDR2 SYDVKM. V was cut by 4 bases and J by 0 bases, with 6 bases left in between. The CDR3 nucleotides are TGTGCCAGCAGTTACAGAGCTAACTATGGCTACACCTTC. Amino acid sequence: CASSYRANYGYTF.

This clone was observed a single time. The chain has TRBV11-3 and TRBJ2-7; 7 positions match TRBD1. The V gene end was trimmed by 4 bases and the J gene end by 9 bases; junction bases not matched to a gene: 9. This CDR3 has 13 amino acids. Germline lookup yields CDR1 SGHNT and CDR2 YENEEA. The CDR3: CASSSPFGDRQYF. The CDR3 DNA is TGTGCCAGCAGCTCGCCCTTCGGGGACAGGCAGTACTTC.

In this sample, this clone turned up once. The CDR3 loop reads CAISEVSGRAEDTQYF. The CDR3 nucleotides are TGTGCCATCAGTGAGGTTAGCGGGAGGGCGGAAGATACGCAGTATTTT. The chain joins TRBV10-3 to TRBJ2-3; TRBD2 matches 11 bases. The V segment lost 2 bases and the J segment 5 bases; nucleotides outside the gene matches: 6. The germline CDR1 and CDR2 sequences are ENHRY and SYGVKD. This CDR3 has 16 amino acids.

This chain links TRBV28 with TRBJ2-5; 8 bases agree with TRBD2. Per germline, CDR1 MDHEN and CDR2 SYDVKM. V lost 2 bases and J lost 4; bases outside the gene matches: 21. This CDR3 contains 20 residues. The CDR3 nucleotides are TGTGCCAGCAGTTTAGGACTGAATATCTTGGTAGCGGGGCCTCTAGAGACCCAGTACTTC. Translating it yields CASSLGLNILVAGPLETQYF.

The chain is built from TRBV10-3 and TRBJ2-5; 9 positions agree with TRBD1. The CDR3 runs 16 residues. The ends lost 0 bases at V and 1 base at J; junction bases unmatched: 3. Germline V CDR1 and CDR2: ENHRY, SYGVKD. The CDR3 region is CAISESEGQGQETQYF. In nucleotides, the CDR3 is TGTGCCATCAGTGAGTCGGAGGGACAGGGCCAAGAGACCCAGTACTTC.

CDR3 loop: CASSQDWGLSGNTIYF. As DNA, the CDR3 is TGTGCCAGCAGCCAAGATTGGGGACTCTCTGGAAACACCATATATTTT. This chain uses TRBV4-2 with TRBJ1-3, with a possible D match to TRBD1 (5 bases). This CDR3 spans 16 amino acids. The germline V gene has CDR1 LGHNA and CDR2 YNFKEQ. The V end was cut by 0 bases, the J end by 0 bases, with 9 bases between.

CDR3 loop: CASSPSFTEAFF. The CDR3 bases are TGTGCCAGCAGCCCTAGTTTCACTGAAGCTTTCTTT. This sequence joins TRBV14 and TRBJ1-1, with unresolved D. V lost 4 bases and J 4 bases, leaving 7 bases between the germline ends. The germline V gene encodes CDR1 SGHDN and CDR2 FVKESK. The CDR3 loop spans 12 amino acids. Combining the CDR3 with reference TRBV14 and TRBJ1-1 gives the whole variable domain EAGVTQFPSHSVIEKGQTVTLRCDPISGHDNLYWYRRVMGKEIKFLLHFVKESKQDESGMPNNRFLAERTGGTYSTLKVQPAELEDSGVYFCASSPSFTEAFFGQGTRLTVV.